These 4 T cell receptor beta chains were all obtained from the same sample, sequenced in a study of CD8 T cells in Susac syndrome. Random hexamers primed reverse transcription of 0.5 to 1 ug RNA. TCRdb analysed the immunoSEQ multiplex PCR reads with MiXCR anew, one entry per CDR3 protein. The sample holds around 80,000 distinct CDR3 sequences; about 94% are singletons and the top ten take around 0.25%. The sample was CD8+ T cells from PBMCs. The receptors here all came from a human donor in good health.

The J gene is TRBJ1-2, the V gene TRBV11-2; TRBD1 might be the D (6 bases). The CDR3 extends over 16 amino acids. The germline CDR1 and CDR2 sequences are SGHAT and FQNNGV. Trimming took 8 bases from V and 1 from J, leaving 20 bases between them. In DNA, the CDR3 is TGTGCCAGCCGGGGGCGAGGGGTGAGAGATAACTATGGCTACACCTTC. Translating it yields CASRGRGVRDNYGYTF.

The chain carries TRBV4-1 and TRBJ1-5; D is unresolved. V lost 1 base and J 0 bases, leaving 7 bases between the germline ends. This CDR3 contains 15 residues. Germline CDR1 MGHRA, CDR2 YSYEKL. The CDR3: CASSQATYSNQPQHF. The DNA for the CDR3 is TGCGCCAGCAGCCAAGCCACATATAGCAATCAGCCCCAGCATTTT.

The chain has TRBV7-9 and TRBJ2-7; 8 nucleotides line up with TRBD1. There are 16 residues in the CDR3. With V trimmed by 6 bases and J by 0 bases, 10 bases remained unmatched. Looked up from germline, CDR1 is SEHNR and CDR2 is FQNEAQ (reference sequence). Written as DNA, the CDR3 is TGTGCCAGCAGTCAAACAGGGGGGCCGGGCTCCTACGAGCAGTACGTC. Translated: CASSQTGGPGSYEQYV.

CDR3 DNA: TGTGCCAGCAGTGAATATCAAGATCAAGAGACCCAGTACTTC. Translating it yields CASSEYQDQETQYF. V usage is TRBV25-1 and J usage is TRBJ2-5, with D unresolved. CDR1 MGHDK and CDR2 SYGVNS come from the germline V gene. The CDR3 loop spans 14 amino acids. V gave up 0 bases and J gave up 2 bases, with 7 bases separating them.